A single TCR beta chain is shown here with its context. Its antigen is currently unknown. The CDR3 contains 19 residues. Germline trimming cut 5 bases from V and 3 bases from J; bases unmatched to any gene: 16. These data come from a study of T cell repertoires in cytomegalovirus infection. As for the study in general: CMV epitopes used comprised recently identified HLA-C-restricted ones and well-studied HLA-B-restricted ones. From public TCR beta signatures came an indication of both CMV infection and matching HLA type.

TCRdb passed the reads through MiXCR, listing each CDR3 protein once. The sample carries some 900,000 distinct CDR3 sequences, approximately 29% recorded once. Overall study findings and caveats: Of the TCR beta families, the public ones yielded a cumulative frequency that identified carriers of CMV plus the relevant HLA. Dominant in the ex vivo response were TCR beta clonotypes restricted by HLA-C and specific for CMV.

This clonotype was sampled from a human donor in good health (CMV status not recorded). Some clones in this sample may be carry-over from other donors' samples. The rearrangement uses TRBV12-3 or TRBV12-4 and TRBJ2-7, with 13 nucleotides matching TRBD2. The starting material was cultured CD8+ T cells from PBMCs, obtained from culture after CMV antigen stimulation. Here the CDR3 DNA reads TGTGCCAGCAGTATGGGGACTAGCGGGGTGCCCTGGGGAAACTACGAGCAGTACTTC. Translated: CASSMGTSGVPWGNYEQYF.